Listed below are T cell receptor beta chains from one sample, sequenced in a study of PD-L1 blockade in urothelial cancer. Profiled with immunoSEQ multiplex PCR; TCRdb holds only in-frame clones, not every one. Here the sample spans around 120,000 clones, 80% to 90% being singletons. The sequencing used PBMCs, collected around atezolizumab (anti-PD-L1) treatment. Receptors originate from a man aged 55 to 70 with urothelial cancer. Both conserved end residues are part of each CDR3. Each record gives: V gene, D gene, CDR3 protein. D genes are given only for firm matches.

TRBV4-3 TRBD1 CASSQGQGNTDTQYF
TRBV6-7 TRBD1 CASTKETGVSYEQYF
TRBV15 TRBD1 CATSFLTGRTGNTIYF
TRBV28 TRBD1 CASSFGQGRNGYTF
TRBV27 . CASSSEGRGYGYTF
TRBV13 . CASSLKREIPDTQYF
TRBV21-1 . CASSKASGLAHNEQFF
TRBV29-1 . CSVEVIVEETQYF
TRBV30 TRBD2 CAFGLAENEQFF
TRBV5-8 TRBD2 CASSLAGTSGNTGELFF
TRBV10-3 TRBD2 CAISESAGGSNTGELFF
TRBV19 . CASNPDRSIGELFF
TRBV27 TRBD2 CASTPTSGGAGETQYF
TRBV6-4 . CASTARGRCGVF
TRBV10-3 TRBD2 CAISEREGSDTQYF
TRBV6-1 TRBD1 CASSGYRGRTEAFF
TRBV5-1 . CASSGATSTDTQYF
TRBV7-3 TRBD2 CASSLGRLAGVKDYEQYF
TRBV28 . CASSFTGNTGELFF
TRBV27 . CASSLTSGYEQFF
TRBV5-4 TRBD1 CASRTRQGPWGEQYF
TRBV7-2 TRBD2 CASSLGIAGARNEQFF
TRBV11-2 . CASSLVLAQYNEQFF
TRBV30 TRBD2 CAWGTSGDNEQFF
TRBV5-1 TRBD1 CASSLGRGTDTQYF
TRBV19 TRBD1 CASSTGTGGQVPKKAFF
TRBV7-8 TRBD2 CASIGGSSGGLRGDTQYF
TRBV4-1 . CASSQPGLPLGEQYF
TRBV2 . CASSALLSGNTIYF
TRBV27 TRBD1 CASSLSLTGGAETQYF
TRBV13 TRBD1 CASSGRDRGRQETQYF
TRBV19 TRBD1 CASSSTGIPYEQYF
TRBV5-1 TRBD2 CASSPGLAGGTDTQYF
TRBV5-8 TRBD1 CASTLDRGTDTQYF
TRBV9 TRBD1 CASSVLPGQGNEKLFF
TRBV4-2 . CASSQDEGLSNQPQHF
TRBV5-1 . CASTPQMAGNTEAFF
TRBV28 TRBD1 CASRRDRVLPLHF
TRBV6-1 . CASGHQGDTDTQYF
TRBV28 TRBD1 CASRGRQGIRNSHEQYF
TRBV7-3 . CASSPTGNDGTEAFF
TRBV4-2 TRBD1 CASSLDRATYGYTF
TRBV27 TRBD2 CASRGLAGGPVGELFF
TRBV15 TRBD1 CATSSTVTGVDETQYF
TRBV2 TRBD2 CASSEANGGFYNEQFF
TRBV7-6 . CASSSVQETQYF
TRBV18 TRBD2 CASSPTSGYSYNEQFF
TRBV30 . CAWSTPEASYNEQFF
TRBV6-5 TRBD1 CASSGQGKGEAFF
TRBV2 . CASRFGAVVGQETQYF
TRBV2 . CASSDGSDDNEQFF
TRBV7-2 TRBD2 CASSLASGGTDTQYF